The 26 T cell receptor beta chains presented below share a single source sample, sequenced in a study of T cells after yellow fever vaccination. A single record per CDR3 protein comes from TCRdb applying MiXCR to the 5' RACE reads. The sample holds a few hundred thousand distinct CDR3 sequences, roughly 6.8% seen once. Material: PBMCs, obtained about 41 days after the first yellow fever vaccination. All receptors come from a young man who received the YFV17D yellow fever vaccine.

J is TRBJ2-6 and V is TRBV5-1; D assignment may be TRBD1 or TRBD2 (5 bases each). V dropped 8 bases and J dropped 1 base, with 16 bases sitting between them. Germline CDR1 reads SGHRS; CDR2 reads YFSETQ. This CDR3 has 16 residues. This CDR3 is CASTQGPQSGANVLTF. Written as DNA, the CDR3 is TGCGCCAGTACGCAGGGACCTCAATCTGGGGCCAACGTCCTGACTTTC. Full variable domain (outside the CDR3, taken from reference TRBV5-1 and TRBJ2-6): KAGVTQTPRYLIKTRGQQVTLSCSPISGHRSVSWYQQTPGQGLQFLFEYFSETQRNKGNFPGRFSGRQFSNSRSEMNVSTLELGDSALYLCASTQGPQSGANVLTFGAGSRLTVL.

This clonotype was counted only a few times. The chain combines TRBV7-6 with TRBJ2-1, with D perhaps matching TRBD2 (7 bases). The V gene lost 1 base and the J gene lost 9 bases, with 16 bases spanning the gap. The CDR3 is made up of 15 amino acids. The germline gives CDR1 SGHVS, CDR2 FNYEAQ. The CDR3 here is CASSLEWGGRGEQFF. In DNA form, the CDR3 reads TGTGCCAGCAGCTTAGAGTGGGGGGGCCGAGGTGAGCAGTTCTTC.

This clonotype was counted only a few times. The J gene is TRBJ2-3, the V gene TRBV6-5, with 8 bases identical to TRBD2. Per the germline V gene, CDR1 is MNHEY and CDR2 is SVGAGI. The junction had 7 bases not matched to a gene; V was cut back by 0 bases and J by 5 bases. This CDR3 has 16 residues. This chain's CDR3 is CASSYSGGGLQDTQYF. CDR3 sequence (DNA): TGTGCCAGCAGTTACTCAGGCGGGGGGCTGCAAGATACGCAGTATTTT.

This chain connects TRBV12-3 or TRBV12-4 to TRBJ2-5; unclear D gene. The CDR3 spans 12 residues. Trimming took 3 bases from V and 6 from J, leaving 8 bases between them. The CDR3 is CASSLMEQTQYF. The CDR3 DNA is TGTGCCAGCAGTTTGATGGAGCAGACCCAGTACTTC.

This clonotype was counted only a few times. V is TRBV10-3 and J is TRBJ2-2; 10 bases fit TRBD2. J gave up 2 bases and V 2 bases, and 2 bases lay outside the gene matches. The CDR3 runs 16 residues. Germline lookup yields CDR1 ENHRY and CDR2 SYGVKD. CDR3: CAISETSGVNTGELFF. For the CDR3, the DNA is TGTGCCATCAGTGAGACTAGCGGGGTTAACACCGGGGAGCTGTTTTTT.

The sample holds a few counts of this clonotype. The chain links TRBV6-5 to TRBJ2-3; the match to TRBD2 covers 15 bases. The CDR3 extends over 17 amino acids. The J segment lost 6 bases and the V segment lost 2 bases, leaving 6 bases of the junction unmatched. CDR1 MNHEY and CDR2 SVGAGI come from the germline V gene. CDR3 residues: CASSYLGLAGGGDTQYF. The CDR3, as DNA: TGTGCCAGCAGTTACCTGGGACTAGCGGGGGGCGGGGATACGCAGTATTTT.

Many counts were recorded for this clonotype. This sequence joins TRBV5-1 and TRBJ1-2, with D possibly matching TRBD1 (5 bases). V gave up 0 bases and J gave up 0 bases, with 9 bases separating them. Per germline, CDR1 SGHRS and CDR2 YFSETQ. The CDR3 length is 15 residues. The CDR3 reads CASSLDRFANYGYTF. CDR3 in DNA: TGCGCCAGCAGCTTGGACAGGTTCGCTAACTATGGCTACACCTTC.

This clonotype turned up a few times. The chain employs TRBV6-4 and TRBJ2-3; TRBD1 agrees at 8 bases. The germline CDR1 and CDR2 sequences are MRHNA and SNTAGT. This CDR3 has 15 amino acids. With V trimmed by 5 bases and J by 0 bases, 4 bases remained unmatched. This chain's CDR3 is CASSHQGASTDTQYF. The CDR3 DNA is TGTGCCAGCAGTCATCAGGGGGCAAGCACAGATACGCAGTATTTT.

In its sample, this clonotype was seen many times. The chain employs TRBV7-8 and TRBJ1-1; TRBD1 matches at 8 bases. This CDR3 region has 15 residues. V lost 4 bases to trimming and J lost 5 bases; unmatched junction nucleotides: 9. Germline V gene sequence: CDR1 SGHVS, CDR2 FQNEAQ. The CDR3, as DNA: TGTGCCAGCAGCTCCCAGGGGGCAAGGGGGACTGAAGCTTTCTTT. Encoded protein: CASSSQGARGTEAFF.

In this sample, this clonotype turned up a few times. The chain uses TRBV5-1 and TRBJ2-5, with 7 nucleotides matching TRBD1. This CDR3 comprises 15 residues. Germline CDR1 SGHRS, CDR2 YFSETQ. V dropped 6 bases and J dropped 4; count of bases not matched to a gene: 12. DNA for the CDR3: TGCGCCAGCAATACTGGGGCAGGGGGTGTAGAGACCCAGTACTTC. This gives the protein CASNTGAGGVETQYF.

There are many counts of this clonotype. CDR3 protein: CASSSTPGTGPGYEQYF. Written as DNA, the CDR3 is TGTGCCAGCAGTAGCACACCTGGGACAGGTCCGGGCTACGAGCAGTACTTC. The V and J genes are TRBV12-3 or TRBV12-4 and TRBJ2-7, with 8 nucleotides matching TRBD1. CDR3 length: 17 residues. The V gene end was trimmed by 5 bases and the J gene end by 3 bases; junction bases not matched to a gene: 15.

This chain links TRBV19 with TRBJ2-2; possible D gene TRBD1, 6 bases. Trimming removed 6 bases from V and 2 bases from J, with 13 bases in between. The CDR3 is made up of 15 amino acids. Looked up from germline, CDR1 is LNHDA and CDR2 is SQIVND (reference sequence). CDR3 loop: CASSRQARNTGELFF. The CDR3 bases are TGTGCCAGTAGCCGACAGGCTCGAAACACCGGGGAGCTGTTTTTT. The full variable domain, with the rest looked up from reference TRBV19 and TRBJ2-2, is DGGITQSPKYLFRKEGQNVTLSCEQNLNHDAMYWYRQDPGQGLRLIYYSQIVNDFQKGDIAEGYSVSREKKESFPLTVTSAQKNPTAFYLCASSRQARNTGELFFGEGSRLTVL.

This clonotype has a count of ten or more. The chain employs TRBV29-1 and TRBJ1-1; 7 bases are a match to TRBD1. The CDR3 extends over 13 amino acids. Germline V lookup: CDR1 SQVTM, CDR2 ANQGSEA. J gave up 2 bases and V 7 bases, and 7 bases lay outside the gene matches. CDR3 sequence: CSGHRGTNTEAFF. As DNA, the CDR3 is TGCAGCGGCCACAGGGGCACAAACACTGAAGCTTTCTTT.

This clonotype was seen more than once but under ten times. The CDR3 protein is CASSLLPPMVFNEQFF. DNA for the CDR3: TGTGCCAGCAGTTTATTACCCCCCATGGTATTCAATGAGCAGTTCTTC. The rearrangement uses TRBV28 and TRBJ2-1, with unresolved D. Deletions cut 1 base from V and 6 bases from J, with 16 bases between. In germline, CDR1 is MDHEN, CDR2 SYDVKM. The CDR3 consists of 16 residues.

This chain links TRBV20-1 with TRBJ1-1; TRBD1 might be the D (6 bases). V gave up 5 bases and J gave up 4 bases, with 11 bases separating them. CDR3 length: 12 amino acids. Germline CDR1 and CDR2: DFQATT and SNEGSKA (reference sequence). The CDR3 nucleotides read TGCAGTGCTGGTACAGGGAGCACTGAAGCTTTCTTT. Its translation is CSAGTGSTEAFF.

This clonotype was seen a few times. The J gene is TRBJ2-6, the V gene TRBV29-1; the D is unclear. The CDR3 contains 13 residues. Trimming shortened V by 7 bases and J by 2 bases, and 9 bases separated the two germline ends. Germline CDR1 SQVTM, CDR2 ANQGSEA. CDR3 DNA: TGCAGCGCCAGTCAACCTGGGGCCAACGTCCTGACTTTC. It encodes CSASQPGANVLTF.

This clonotype was seen a few times. V gene TRBV4-2 combines with J gene TRBJ1-2; TRBD1 might be the D (6 bases). The CDR3 runs to 14 residues. From germline, CDR1 is LGHNA and CDR2 YNFKEQ. V dropped 0 bases and J dropped 5 bases, with 10 bases sitting between them. CDR3 amino acids: CASSQDYTGYGYTF. CDR3 nucleotide sequence: TGTGCCAGCAGCCAAGATTATACAGGGTATGGCTACACCTTC.

This clonotype appeared a few times. This chain links TRBV27 with TRBJ1-4, with no clear D. Germline V CDR1 and CDR2: MNHEY, SMNVEV (reference sequence). V dropped 1 base and J dropped 4 bases, with 16 bases sitting between them. CDR3 length: 17 residues. CDR3 sequence (DNA): TGTGCCAGCAGTTTATATGGCGTCCTTACGTATAATGAAAAACTGTTTTTT. Encoded protein: CASSLYGVLTYNEKLFF. The full variable domain, completed using reference TRBV27 and TRBJ1-4, is EAQVTQNPRYLITVTGKKLTVTCSQNMNHEYMSWYRQDPGLGLRQIYYSMNVEVTDKGDVPEGYKVSRKEKRNFPLILESPSPNQTSLYFCASSLYGVLTYNEKLFFGSGTQLSVL.

The sample holds a few counts of this clonotype. The CDR3, as DNA: TGTGCCAGTAGTATATTCAGGCCCGGCTCCTACAATGAGCAGTTCTTC. Encoded protein: CASSIFRPGSYNEQFF. The V and J genes are TRBV19 and TRBJ2-1, with D unresolved. Between the trimmed V and J ends, which lost 2 bases and 0 bases, there was a span of 11 bases. The CDR3 sequence is 16 residues long. From germline, CDR1 is LNHDA and CDR2 SQIVND (reference sequence).

This clonotype was counted a few times. This chain links TRBV6-1 with TRBJ1-5, with TRBD1 matching 11 bases. The CDR3 consists of 17 residues. Germline lookup yields CDR1 MNHNS and CDR2 SASEGT. Trimming took 5 bases from V and 1 from J; bases not matched to a gene: 7. CDR3 protein: CASSRTGGVGSNQPQHF. In DNA, the CDR3 is TGTGCCAGCAGTAGGACAGGGGGCGTCGGAAGCAATCAGCCCCAGCATTTT.

The chain employs TRBV20-1 and TRBJ2-7; D remains ambiguous. Trimming took 1 base from V and 2 from J, leaving 9 bases between them. Germline loops: CDR1 DFQATT, CDR2 SNEGSKA (reference sequence). This CDR3 is 13 amino acids long. The CDR3 nucleotides are TGCAGTGCTAGAGCAGAGCAGACCTACGAGCAGTACTTC. It is translated as CSARAEQTYEQYF.

The chain uses TRBV5-6 and TRBJ2-1; D gene ambiguous. V was trimmed by 2 bases and J by 0 bases, leaving 15 bases between them. Germline CDR1 reads SGHDT; CDR2 reads YYEEEE. The CDR3 extends over 17 amino acids. The CDR3 region has the DNA TGTGCCAGCAGCTTAGTATGGGCCAGGACCTCCTACAATGAGCAGTTCTTC. Translating it yields CASSLVWARTSYNEQFF.

In its sample, this clonotype was seen many times. The rearrangement joins TRBV28 to TRBJ2-1; D gene uncertain. The CDR3 length is 14 residues. Germline V lookup: CDR1 MDHEN, CDR2 SYDVKM. The germline V and J ends were trimmed by 7 bases and 3 bases, with 13 bases remaining between them. Here the CDR3 DNA reads TGTGCCAGCACCCTCTTGGGCAGCTACAATGAGCAGTTCTTC. Its translation is CASTLLGSYNEQFF.

The gene calls are TRBV27 and TRBJ2-3; 8 bases match TRBD2. V shed 5 bases, J shed 2 bases, and the junction held 12 bases outside the gene matches. The germline V gene encodes CDR1 MNHEY and CDR2 SMNVEV (reference sequence). This CDR3 has 17 residues. CDR3 residues: CASSPVGGGGPTDTQYF. The CDR3 DNA sequence: TGTGCCAGCAGTCCCGTCGGGGGGGGCGGGCCCACAGATACGCAGTATTTT.

The table lists this clonotype with many counts. The genes are TRBV10-2 and TRBJ2-3; D is unclear. V lost 8 bases to trimming and J lost 0 bases, with 9 bases between them. CDR3 length equals 13 residues. Germline V gene sequence: CDR1 WSHSY, CDR2 SAAADI. Here the CDR3 reads CASGRPSTDTQYF. CDR3 bases: TGCGCCAGCGGTCGCCCTAGCACAGATACGCAGTATTTT.

A few counts support this clonotype. The rearrangement joins TRBV18 to TRBJ1-1; D not resolved. V was shortened by 0 bases and J by 6 bases, with 17 bases between the two germline ends. CDR3 length: 16 amino acids. From germline, CDR1 is KGHSH and CDR2 LQKENI. Written as DNA, the CDR3 is TGTGCCAGCTCACCACCATCTAGGGTTAAGGGTTCTGAAGCTTTCTTT. Its protein product is CASSPPSRVKGSEAFF.